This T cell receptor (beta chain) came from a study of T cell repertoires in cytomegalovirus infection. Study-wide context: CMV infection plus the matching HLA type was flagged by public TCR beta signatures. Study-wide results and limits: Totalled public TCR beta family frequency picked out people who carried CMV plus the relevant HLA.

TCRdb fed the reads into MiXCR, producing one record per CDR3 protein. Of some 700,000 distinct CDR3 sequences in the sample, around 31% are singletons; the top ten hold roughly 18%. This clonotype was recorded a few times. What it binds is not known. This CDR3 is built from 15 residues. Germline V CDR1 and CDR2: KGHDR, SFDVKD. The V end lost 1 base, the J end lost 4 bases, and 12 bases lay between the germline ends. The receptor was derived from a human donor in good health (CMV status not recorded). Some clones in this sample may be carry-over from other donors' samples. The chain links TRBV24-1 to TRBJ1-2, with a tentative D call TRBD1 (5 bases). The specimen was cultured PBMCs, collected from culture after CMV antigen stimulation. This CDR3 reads CATSDLHGAGYGYTF. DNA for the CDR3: TGTGCCACCAGTGATTTACATGGGGCAGGCTATGGCTACACCTTC.